The T cell receptor (beta chain) under discussion was sequenced for a study of blood T cell repertoires in COVID-19. About the research overall: There were acute and convalescent COVID-19 samples, and they came from the United States, Italy and Spain. From T cells, B-cell-depleted T cells, or PBMCs came the material, which was cDNA or gDNA.

After removal of 3 bases from V and 6 bases from J, the junction contained 4 bases not matched to a gene. This CDR3 comprises 15 residues. The germline V gene encodes CDR1 SGDLS and CDR2 YYNGEE. In the original processing: Researchers report that nucleated cell counts were estimated from reference gene primer amplification. Clones were read by immunoSEQ multiplex PCR, and TCRdb kept only the in-frame ones, dropping some. The V and J calls and clone size were taken over from that table, and D and trimming were inferred from the DNA. The data hold roughly 180,000 clones, with around four fifths observed a single time. Seattle researchers signed up patients amid active infection and tracked them longitudinally.

The chain couples TRBV9 to TRBJ2-2; 11 bases match TRBD2. The receptor's source is a woman aged 40 to 50 with COVID-19, enrolled during active disease. The sequenced sample consisted of peripheral blood. CDR3 nucleotide sequence: TGTGCCAGCAGCGCCGGGACTAGCGGCCCCGGGGAGCTGTTTTTT. It yields the protein CASSAGTSGPGELFF.